This T cell receptor beta chain came from a study of blood T cell repertoires in COVID-19. The CDR3 has 13 residues. V dropped 3 bases and J dropped 3 bases, with 8 bases sitting between them. Germline values: CDR1 LNHNV, CDR2 YYDKDF (reference sequence). Authors' methods: The assay estimated nucleated cells by amplifying reference gene primers. Produced via immunoSEQ multiplex PCR; TCRdb's table is partial and in-frame only. That table furnishes V, J and clone size, whereas the DNA furnished D and trimming. The table includes a few hundred thousand clones, roughly 88% detected once. The chain carries TRBV15 and TRBJ1-2; a weak D match, TRBD1 (6 bases). The source is a woman in her sixties or seventies with COVID-19, enrolled during active disease. Material for sequencing was peripheral blood. The CDR3 region is CATSRGTHYGYTF. Here the CDR3 DNA reads TGTGCCACCAGCAGGGGGACACACTATGGCTACACCTTC.